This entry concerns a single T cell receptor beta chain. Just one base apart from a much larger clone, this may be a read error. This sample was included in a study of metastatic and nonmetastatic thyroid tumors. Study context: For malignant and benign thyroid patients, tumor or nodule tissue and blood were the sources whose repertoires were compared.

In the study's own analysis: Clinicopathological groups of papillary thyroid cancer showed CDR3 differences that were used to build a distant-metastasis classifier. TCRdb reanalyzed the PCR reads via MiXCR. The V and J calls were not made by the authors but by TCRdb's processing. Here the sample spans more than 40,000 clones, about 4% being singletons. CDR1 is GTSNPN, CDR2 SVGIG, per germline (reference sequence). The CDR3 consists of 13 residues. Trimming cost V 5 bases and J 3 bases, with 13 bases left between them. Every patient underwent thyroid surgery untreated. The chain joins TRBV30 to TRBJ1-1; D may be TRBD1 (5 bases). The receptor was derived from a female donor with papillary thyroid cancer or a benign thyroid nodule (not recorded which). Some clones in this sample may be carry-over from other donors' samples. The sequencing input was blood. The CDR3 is CAWGHQRHTEAFF. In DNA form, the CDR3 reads TGTGCCTGGGGACACCAAAGGCACACTGAAGCTTTCTTT.